This TCR beta chain is from a study of regulatory T cells in long-lasting Graves disease. Across the study: A definition of persistent Graves' disease required over 5 years of antithyroid drugs plus positive TSH receptor antibodies.

V was clipped by 2 bases and J by 4 bases; unmatched bases: 3. The germline gives CDR1 MNHEY, CDR2 SVGEGT. The CDR3 has 14 amino acids. Only a few counts were recorded for this clonotype. Its antigen is undetermined. The time point denotes: persistent/refractory GD, antithyroid drugs over 5 years with positive TRAb. Construction of the TCR library relied on RNA isolated from PBMCs. General study findings and limits: The study found lower TCR diversity in persistent Graves' patients than in newly diagnosed ones.

In building TCR beta libraries, iRepertoire HTBI primers were used together with Arm-PCR of CDR3 regions. The authors' processing: Identification of gene segments yielded approximately 62 TRBV and roughly 15 TRBJ across samples. TCRdb reprocessed the multiplex PCR reads via MiXCR and lists one record per CDR3 protein. The V and J calls here are based on TCRdb, not the publication. The profile covers about 660,000 distinct CDR3 sequences, with 25% to 30% appearing a single time and roughly 46% taken by the ten largest. Sequencing was performed on peripheral blood mononuclear cells (PBMCs), taken when the disease was refractory, from a patient treated with antithyroid drugs. This clonotype was obtained from a female donor with Graves disease. The J gene is TRBJ1-2, the V gene TRBV6-2 or TRBV6-3; TRBD1 matches 8 bases. CDR3 loop: CASSYAGQVYGYTF. The CDR3 coding sequence is TGTGCCAGCAGTTACGCGGGACAGGTCTATGGCTACACCTTC.